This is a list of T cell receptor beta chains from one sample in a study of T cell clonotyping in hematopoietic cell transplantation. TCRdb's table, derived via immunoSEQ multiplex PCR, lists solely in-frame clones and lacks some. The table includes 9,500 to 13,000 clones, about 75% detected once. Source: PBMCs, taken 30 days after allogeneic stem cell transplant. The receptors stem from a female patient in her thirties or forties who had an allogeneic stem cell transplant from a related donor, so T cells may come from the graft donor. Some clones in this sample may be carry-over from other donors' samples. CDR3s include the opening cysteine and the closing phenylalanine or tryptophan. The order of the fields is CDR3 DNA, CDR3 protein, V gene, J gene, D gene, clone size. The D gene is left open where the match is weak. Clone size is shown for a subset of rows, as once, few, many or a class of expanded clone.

TGTGCCAGCACCCTGGGGGGGGGCAGGGGGGGCTACACCTTC	CASTLGGGRGGYTF	TRBV28	TRBJ1-2	TRBD1	.
TGTGCCAGCAGCCAATATCGTACCGGACAGGCAGATACGCAGTATTTT	CASSQYRTGQADTQYF	TRBV7-9	TRBJ2-3	TRBD1	.
TGTGCCAGCAGCTCCGAGCGGGAGGGCCTTAGCGAGCAGTACTTC	CASSSEREGLSEQYF	TRBV7-6	TRBJ2-7	TRBD2	.
TGTGCCAGTAGTATAGATCTTTCGAAAACTGAAGCTTTCTTT	CASSIDLSKTEAFF	TRBV19	TRBJ1-1	.	.
TGTGCCAGCAGTCCCCTGTCCGCCGGTGACAATGAGCAGTTCTTC	CASSPLSAGDNEQFF	TRBV6-5	TRBJ2-1	.	.
TGCGCCAGCAGCCCGGAGCGGGACGAGCAGTACTTC	CASSPERDEQYF	TRBV5-1	TRBJ2-7	.	.
TGTGCCAGCAGTGAGAGACCATCTGGGGCCAACGTCCTGACTTTC	CASSERPSGANVLTF	TRBV6-1	TRBJ2-6	.	.
TGTGCCAGCACCCTGGGACCTTCGGGCAATCAGCCCCAGCATTTT	CASTLGPSGNQPQHF	TRBV5-6	TRBJ1-5	.	once
TGTGCCAGCAGCTTCCGTCCTACAACCGGGGAGCTGTTTTTT	CASSFRPTTGELFF	TRBV5-6	TRBJ2-2	.	.
TGTGCCAACTCTCGGGACGGATTACTATATGGCTACACCTTC	CANSRDGLLYGYTF	TRBV27	TRBJ1-2	.	.
TGCGCCAGCAGCCAGGGGACTAGCGGGGGTTGGGGCACAGATACGCAGTATTTT	CASSQGTSGGWGTDTQYF	TRBV4-3	TRBJ2-3	TRBD2	.
TGTGCCAGCAGCCCTCTAGCGGGCAACTACAATGAGCAGTTCTTC	CASSPLAGNYNEQFF	TRBV11-2	TRBJ2-1	TRBD2	.
TGTGCCAGCAGTGAAAGGCCTAGCGGGAGTCGTTACGAGCAGTACTTC	CASSERPSGSRYEQYF	TRBV2	TRBJ2-7	TRBD2	once
TGTGCCAGCAGCTTAGATCGGGGACAGGGGAATTCACCCCTCCACTTT	CASSLDRGQGNSPLHF	TRBV11-3	TRBJ1-6	TRBD1	.
TGCGCCAGCAGTGCCAGGACCTCCGCGAACACCGGGGAGCTGTTTTTT	CASSARTSANTGELFF	TRBV10-1	TRBJ2-2	.	.
TGTGCCAGTCGGAGCGGCGGGAAAAGCACAGATACGCAGTATTTT	CASRSGGKSTDTQYF	TRBV11-3	TRBJ2-3	.	.
TGTGCTAGTGGTTTGGGGTCGCCGGTGGAGACCCAGTACTTC	CASGLGSPVETQYF	TRBV12-5	TRBJ2-5	.	.
TGTGCCAGCAGCCAAGATTGGCAGACGAACACTGAAGCTTTCTTT	CASSQDWQTNTEAFF	TRBV4-2	TRBJ1-1	.	.
TGTGCCAGCAGCCTCATGAACACTGAAGCTTTCTTT	CASSLMNTEAFF	TRBV7-3	TRBJ1-1	.	few
TGTGCCAGTAGTATAGATCGAGCTGGGGCCTATGGCTACACCTTC	CASSIDRAGAYGYTF	TRBV19	TRBJ1-2	.	.
TGCGCCAGCAGGACTAGCGGGAGTAGTAATGAGCAGTTCTTC	CASRTSGSSNEQFF	TRBV5-1	TRBJ2-1	TRBD2	.
TGTGCCAGCAGCTTTGGATTCAGCGGTGAGCAGTTCTTC	CASSFGFSGEQFF	TRBV7-9	TRBJ2-1	.	.
TGTGCCAGCAGCCCCCGCAGAGGGGATCAGCCCCAGCATTTT	CASSPRRGDQPQHF	TRBV7-2	TRBJ1-5	.	.
TGTGCCAGCAGCTTAAGCGCACAGAAATATCTCACCGGGGAGCTGTTTTTT	CASSLSAQKYLTGELFF	TRBV7-3	TRBJ2-2	.	few
TGTGCCAGTAAGTTGAGCCAGAGCACAGATACGCAGTATTTT	CASKLSQSTDTQYF	TRBV19	TRBJ2-3	.	.
TGCGCCAGCAGCTTGGGGATATTAAGACTAGCGAGAAACACCGGGGAGCTGTTTTTT	CASSLGILRLARNTGELFF	TRBV5-1	TRBJ2-2	TRBD2	.
TGTGCCAGCAGAGACCCAGGGGATTCCTATGGCTACACCTTC	CASRDPGDSYGYTF	TRBV2	TRBJ1-2	.	.
TGTGCCAGCAGCTCCGGGTCCAACACCGGGGAGCTGTTTTTT	CASSSGSNTGELFF	TRBV7-2	TRBJ2-2	.	.